One and the same sample provided the 30 T cell receptor beta chains below, sequenced in a study of shared clonotypes between healthy human individuals. Naive CD8 cells comprised CD45RO-negative, CCR7-positively selected cells, excluding terminally differentiated effector memory CD45RA+ cells. Measured with immunoSEQ multiplex PCR; TCRdb has only the in-frame clones, and not every one. The profile shows roughly 2,000,000 clones, just under 95% of them singletons. The sequenced material came from naive CD8+ T cells sorted from blood. These receptors were taken from a man younger than 30 in good health.

As concerns this clone: Other nucleotide sequences in the sample specify the same CDR3. The CDR3: CASSLAPGYEQYF. DNA of the CDR3: TGCGCCAGCAGCTTGGCCCCAGGCTACGAGCAGTACTTC. V is TRBV5-1 and J is TRBJ2-7; D ambiguous. CDR3 length: 13 amino acids. V lost 0 bases to trimming and J lost 3 bases, with 7 bases between them. CDR1 is SGHRS and CDR2 is YFSETQ in the germline V gene.

The chain joins TRBV5-1 to TRBJ2-2, with D tentatively TRBD2 (6 bases). The CDR3 is 15 amino acids. Looked up from germline, CDR1 is SGHRS and CDR2 is YFSETQ. V shed 0 bases and J shed 2 bases, with 8 bases lying between them. Here the CDR3 DNA reads TGCGCCAGCAGCTTGGAGGAGGGAAACACCGGGGAGCTGTTTTTT. Translating it yields CASSLEEGNTGELFF.

The chain uses TRBV4-1 and TRBJ2-6; D gene ambiguous. V was clipped by 0 bases and J by 0 bases, with 3 bases between them. CDR1 MGHRA and CDR2 YSYEKL come from the germline V gene. The CDR3 is made up of 15 amino acids. CDR3 loop: CASSQESSGANVLTF. The CDR3 DNA is TGCGCCAGCAGCCAAGAGAGCTCTGGGGCCAACGTCCTGACTTTC.

Concerning this clone: Other DNA sequences in this sample translate to the same CDR3. This rearrangement joins TRBV7-2 to TRBJ2-7; 8 bases agree with TRBD2. Unmatched junction bases numbered 2, after V lost 1 base and J lost 0 bases. The CDR3 loop spans 15 amino acids. CDR1 and CDR2 from the germline V gene are SGHTA and FQGNSA. CDR3 bases: TGTGCCAGCAGCTTAGTGGCGGGAGGCTCCTACGAGCAGTACTTC. Encoded protein: CASSLVAGGSYEQYF.

The V and J genes are TRBV25-1 and TRBJ2-5; perhaps D is TRBD1 or TRBD2 (6 bases each). There are 15 residues in the CDR3. V lost 2 bases, J lost 5 bases, and 15 bases lay in between. CDR1 and CDR2 (germline): MGHDK, SYGVNS. The CDR3 nucleotides read TGTGCCAGCAGTGAAGCCCAGGGGAGGTGGGAGACCCAGTACTTC. The encoded protein is CASSEAQGRWETQYF.

Details on this clone: This may come from a read error, since a much larger clone is one base off. This chain links TRBV5-8 with TRBJ2-7; no definite D call. Germline V gene data show CDR1 as SGHTS and CDR2 as YDEGEE. The CDR3 loop spans 11 amino acids. V was shortened by 4 bases and J by 0 bases, with 2 bases between the two germline ends. The CDR3 protein is CASSDSYEQYF. The CDR3 nucleotides are TGTGCCAGCAGCGACTCCTACGAGCAGTACTTC. Drawing the rest from reference TRBV5-8 and TRBJ2-7, the complete variable domain is EAGVTQSPTHLIKTRGQQATLRCSPISGHTSVYWYQQALGLGLQFLLWYDEGEERNRGNFPPRFSGRQFPNYSSELNVNALELEDSALYLCASSDSYEQYFGPGTRLTVT.

The chain has TRBV5-1 and TRBJ1-1, with 10 bases fitting TRBD1. The V gene end was trimmed by 2 bases and the J gene end by 7 bases; junction bases not matched to a gene: 2. CDR1 and CDR2 (germline): SGHRS, YFSETQ. CDR3 size: 13 residues. The CDR3 region is CASSFGTGVEAFF. CDR3 nucleotide sequence: TGCGCCAGCAGCTTCGGGACAGGGGTTGAAGCTTTCTTT.

The chain combines TRBV7-9 with TRBJ2-1, with D maybe TRBD2 (6 bases). The CDR3 has 17 amino acids. V lost 1 base and J 10 bases, leaving 23 bases between the germline ends. Germline CDR1 SEHNR, CDR2 FQNEAQ (reference sequence). The CDR3 DNA reads TGTGCCAGCAGCTTAGTCCCAGCGGGCCTTTCCTCGGGGGAGCAGTTCTTC. Protein sequence: CASSLVPAGLSSGEQFF.

This clone was recorded a few times. Other nucleotide sequences in the sample specify the same CDR3. Here the CDR3 DNA reads TGTGCCTGGAGTGTGGGGGGCGAGCAGTACTTC. Translated, it gives CAWSVGGEQYF. V usage is TRBV30 and J usage is TRBJ2-7; weak D call: TRBD2 (6 bases). The length of the CDR3 is 11 residues. Germline V gene sequence: CDR1 GTSNPN, CDR2 SVGIG (reference sequence). Trimming took off 0 bases at V and 6 bases at J, with 6 bases between the two ends.

In DNA, the CDR3 is TGCGCCAGCAGACAAAGGAGCTCCTATAATTCACCCCTCCACTTT. Amino acids: CASRQRSSYNSPLHF. V is TRBV4-1 and J is TRBJ1-6; D is uncertain. Germline assignment: CDR1 MGHRA and CDR2 YSYEKL. The CDR3 consists of 15 residues. The germline V and J ends were trimmed by 6 bases and 0 bases, with 9 bases remaining between them.

A note on this clone: The same CDR3 can be traced to other DNA sequences in this sample. This chain links TRBV13 with TRBJ2-1, with D hard to call. The V gene's germline CDR1 is PRHDT and CDR2 FYEKMQ (reference sequence). This CDR3 spans 12 amino acids. The V and J ends lost 5 bases and 7 bases respectively, with 9 bases between them. The CDR3 sequence: CASSLGRNEQFF. CDR3 nucleotides: TGTGCCAGCAGCCTGGGAAGAAATGAGCAGTTCTTC.

The chain has TRBV7-8 and TRBJ2-7, with 7 bases fitting TRBD1. This CDR3 comprises 15 residues. Trimming cost V 5 bases and J 1 base; bases outside gene matches: 8. CDR1 and CDR2 (germline): SGHVS, FQNEAQ. The CDR3 DNA reads as TGTGCCAGCAGCCCCAAGACAGGGAGATCCTACGAGCAGTACTTC. The encoded protein is CASSPKTGRSYEQYF.

V and J are TRBV7-9 and TRBJ2-7; 11 bases are shared with TRBD2. Trimming removed 5 bases from V and 7 bases from J; junction bases left unmatched: 16. CDR1 is SEHNR, CDR2 FQNEAQ, per germline (reference sequence). The length of the CDR3 is 17 residues. CDR3 loop: CASSRGPTGLADLEQYF. The CDR3 DNA follows: TGTGCCAGCAGCCGCGGCCCCACGGGACTAGCGGACTTAGAGCAGTACTTC.

Concerning this clone itself: This specimen includes other DNA sequences encoding the same CDR3. This chain joins TRBV2 and TRBJ2-7; D unresolved. Trimming removed 2 bases from V and 3 bases from J, with 8 bases in between. The CDR3 is made up of 13 amino acids. CDR1 is SNHLY and CDR2 is FYNNEI in the germline V gene. The CDR3, as DNA: TGTGCCAGCAGTGAAAGCCAGAGCTACGAGCAGTACTTC. Amino acids: CASSESQSYEQYF.

To note about this clone: Other DNA sequences within the sample encode an identical CDR3. The rearrangement uses TRBV6-5 and TRBJ1-1; a weak D match, TRBD1 (5 bases). From germline, CDR1 is MNHEY and CDR2 SVGAGI. The CDR3 contains 14 residues. Deletions cut 2 bases from V and 4 bases from J, with 11 bases between. CDR3 in DNA: TGTGCCAGCAGTTACGGGGGGGAAAGCACTGAAGCTTTCTTT. Its protein product is CASSYGGESTEAFF.

Concerning this clone: In the same sample, other DNA sequences code for this CDR3. The chain uses TRBV19 and TRBJ2-7; a weak D match, TRBD2 (6 bases). Germline CDR1 reads LNHDA; CDR2 reads SQIVND (reference sequence). The CDR3 loop spans 15 amino acids. With 3 bases removed from V and 0 bases from J, the gap between germline ends came to 12 bases. CDR3 residues: CASSIGAGSSYEQYF. Written as DNA, the CDR3 is TGTGCCAGTAGTATCGGGGCGGGATCCTCCTACGAGCAGTACTTC.

This clone was found once. J is TRBJ2-2 and V is TRBV2, with TRBD2 identical over 9 bases. The CDR3 spans 13 residues. V trimming: 8 bases; J trimming: 6 bases; junction bases outside the gene matches: 4. Germline CDR1 SNHLY, CDR2 FYNNEI. The DNA of the CDR3 is TGTGCCAGCGCGGGAGGGCTAGCCGGGGAGCTGTTTTTT. Protein product: CASAGGLAGELFF.

The chain couples TRBV6-1 to TRBJ1-6; D uncertain. The CDR3 is made up of 15 amino acids. Germline assignment: CDR1 MNHNS and CDR2 SASEGT. V gave up 7 bases and J gave up 0 bases, with 10 bases separating them. CDR3 sequence reads: CASTVQSSYNSPLHF. The CDR3 region has the DNA TGTGCCAGCACCGTTCAGAGCTCCTATAATTCACCCCTCCACTTT.

The rearrangement uses TRBV30 and TRBJ2-5; D call uncertain. This CDR3 is 12 amino acids long. The germline V and J ends were trimmed by 4 bases and 0 bases, with 6 bases remaining between them. Germline lookup yields CDR1 GTSNPN and CDR2 SVGIG (reference sequence). CDR3 nucleotides: TGTGCCTGGAAGGGCAACCAAGAGACCCAGTACTTC. It encodes CAWKGNQETQYF.

The chain couples TRBV5-6 to TRBJ1-1; 7 bases agree with TRBD1. This CDR3 spans 14 amino acids. The J segment lost 13 bases and the V segment lost 2 bases, leaving 14 bases of the junction unmatched. From germline, CDR1 is SGHDT and CDR2 YYEEEE. As DNA, the CDR3 is TGTGCCAGCAGCTTCGACAGGGTCGAAATTATTGATTTCTTT. Translation gives CASSFDRVEIIDFF. Using reference TRBV5-6 and TRBJ1-1 for the parts outside the CDR3, the full variable domain is DAGVTQSPTHLIKTRGQQVTLRCSPKSGHDTVSWYQQALGQGPQFIFQYYEEEERQRGNFPDRFSGHQFPNYSSELNVNALLLGDSALYLCASSFDRVEIIDFFGQGTRLTVV.

This chain joins TRBV5-6 and TRBJ1-1; perhaps TRBD1 as D (5 bases). CDR1 and CDR2 from the germline V gene are SGHDT and YYEEEE. CDR3 size: 15 residues. Trimming stripped 1 base from V and 0 bases from J, with 10 bases between. The CDR3 DNA follows: TGTGCCAGCAGCTTGATCGACAGTCTGAACACTGAAGCTTTCTTT. Protein sequence: CASSLIDSLNTEAFF.

This CDR3 reads CASSVGAGGPFDEQYF. The CDR3 bases are TGTGCCAGCAGCGTAGGCGCGGGAGGGCCGTTCGACGAGCAGTACTTC. The genes are TRBV9 and TRBJ2-7; 9 bases match TRBD2. The CDR3 is made up of 16 amino acids. V was pared by 0 bases and J by 5 bases, with 9 bases of the junction left unmatched. The germline V gene encodes CDR1 SGDLS and CDR2 YYNGEE. The variable domain in full, completed from reference TRBV9 and TRBJ2-7, reads DSGVTQTPKHLITATGQRVTLRCSPRSGDLSVYWYQQSLDQGLQFLIQYYNGEERAKGNILERFSAQQFPDLHSELNLSSLELGDSALYFCASSVGAGGPFDEQYFGPGTRLTVT.

The chain combines TRBV28 with TRBJ2-7; 10 bases align to TRBD1. Germline CDR1 reads MDHEN; CDR2 reads SYDVKM. The junction had 5 bases not matched to a gene; V was cut back by 2 bases and J by 4 bases. The CDR3 sequence is 15 residues long. The DNA for the CDR3 is TGTGCCAGCAGTTTAGTTCTGGGACAGGGGTACGAGCAGTACTTC. Translating gives CASSLVLGQGYEQYF.

The V call is TRBV30, the J call TRBJ1-2; the D gene is possibly TRBD1 (5 bases). V lost 1 base and J lost 3, with 9 bases in between. Germline V lookup: CDR1 GTSNPN, CDR2 SVGIG (reference sequence). CDR3 length equals 13 residues. The CDR3: CAWSDDRDYGYTF. CDR3 in DNA: TGTGCCTGGAGTGACGACAGAGACTATGGCTACACCTTC.

V gene TRBV4-1 combines with J gene TRBJ2-7, with 10 bases aligning to TRBD1. The CDR3 extends over 15 amino acids. Germline assignment: CDR1 MGHRA and CDR2 YSYEKL. V trimming: 5 bases; J trimming: 4 bases; junction bases outside the gene matches: 8. The CDR3: CASSTTGGRGYEQYF. CDR3 in DNA: TGCGCCAGCAGCACGACAGGGGGCCGCGGTTACGAGCAGTACTTC.

V is TRBV18 and J is TRBJ2-7; the match to TRBD2 covers 11 bases. Germline CDR1 is KGHSH and CDR2 is LQKENI. The trim removed 9 bases at V and 4 bases at J, leaving 17 bases unmatched. The CDR3 runs 17 residues. CDR3 bases: TGTGCCAGGAGTGGGCTAGCGGGGGGAGGTCCCGGGTACGAGCAGTACTTC. Translating gives CARSGLAGGGPGYEQYF. Drawing the rest from reference TRBV18 and TRBJ2-7, the complete variable domain is NAGVMQNPRHLVRRRGQEARLRCSPMKGHSHVYWYRQLPEEGLKFMVYLQKENIIDESGMPKERFSAEFPKEGPSILRIQQVVRGDSAAYFCARSGLAGGGPGYEQYFGPGTRLTVT.

This clone has just one count. CDR3 in DNA: TGTGCCAGCAGTTACTCCCGTCAGCCCCAGCATTTT. This codes for CASSYSRQPQHF. The rearrangement uses TRBV6-7 and TRBJ1-5; D call uncertain. TRBV6-7 is an ORF; its function is uncertain. CDR3 length: 12 residues. Trimming stripped 0 bases from V and 6 bases from J, with 3 bases between.

The CDR3 spells CASSVGDRGGTEAFF. CDR3 coding DNA: TGTGCCAGCAGCGTAGGGGACAGGGGAGGGACTGAAGCTTTCTTT. The chain couples TRBV9 to TRBJ1-1; 10 bases match TRBD1. J was trimmed by 5 bases and V by 0 bases; bases with no gene match: 4. Germline V gene data show CDR1 as SGDLS and CDR2 as YYNGEE. The length of the CDR3 is 15 residues.

This clone was recorded only once. This rearrangement joins TRBV7-2 to TRBJ2-7; D might be TRBD1 (6 bases). Germline CDR1 and CDR2: SGHTA and FQGNSA. The CDR3 loop spans 13 amino acids. V was trimmed by 5 bases and J by 3 bases, leaving 11 bases between them. CDR3 DNA: TGTGCCAGCAGCATTACAGGGTACTACGAGCAGTACTTC. Translated, it gives CASSITGYYEQYF.

The rearrangement joins TRBV11-2 to TRBJ1-2, with 7 bases fitting TRBD1. V lost 5 bases to trimming and J lost 7 bases; unmatched junction nucleotides: 13. Germline V gene lookup returns CDR1 SGHAT and CDR2 FQNNGV. The CDR3 is made up of 15 amino acids. The chain's CDR3 is CASSESAGGAGGYTF. Written as DNA, the CDR3 is TGTGCCAGCAGCGAGTCGGCAGGGGGTGCGGGTGGCTACACCTTC.